The T cell receptor (beta chain) described here comes from a study of blood T cell repertoires in COVID-19. Profiling relied on immunoSEQ multiplex PCR, and the TCRdb table lists in-frame clones only, not all of them. This sample has about 60,000 clones, with approximately 84% found just once. CDR1 and CDR2 from the germline V gene are SGHTA and FQGNSA. The V end was cut by 5 bases, the J end by 1 base, with 12 bases between. The CDR3 runs to 14 residues. Sample: peripheral blood. The clonotype originates from a man aged 55 to 69 with acute or convalescent COVID-19. The V and J genes are TRBV7-2 and TRBJ2-7; D possibly corresponds to TRBD1 (5 bases). Here the CDR3 reads CASSPNRYSYEQYF. In nucleotides, the CDR3 is TGTGCCAGCAGCCCTAACAGGTATTCCTACGAGCAGTACTTC.